Listed below are T cell receptor beta chains from one sample, sequenced in a study of cytomegalovirus exposure and HLA in healthy donors. Here immunoSEQ multiplex PCR was the method, and the copy in TCRdb shows in-frame clones only, minus some. Found here are under 150,000 clones, approximately 80% of them singletons; the top ten hold about 5%. The material sequenced was PBMCs. These receptors were taken from a woman aged 30 to 39 in good health and CMV-seropositive. Both conserved end residues are part of each CDR3. Fields, in order: clone size, CDR3 length, J gene, V gene, D gene, CDR3 protein, CDR3 DNA. The D gene is left open where the match is weak. Not all rows give a size; the values are once, few, many and, for expanded clones, a class.

abundance: .; len: 12; j_gene: TRBJ2-7; v_gene: TRBV2; d_gene: .; CDR3aa: CASSAGRYEQYF; CDR3nt: TGTGCCAGCAGCGCAGGGCGGTACGAGCAGTACTTC
abundance: .; len: 15; j_gene: TRBJ2-7; v_gene: TRBV6-5; d_gene: .; CDR3aa: CASSGQRGSEDEQYF; CDR3nt: TGTGCCAGCAGCGGACAGAGGGGTTCCGAGGACGAGCAGTACTTC
abundance: .; len: 14; j_gene: TRBJ2-1; v_gene: TRBV11-3; d_gene: .; CDR3aa: CASGLGILYNEQFF; CDR3nt: TGTGCCAGCGGTCTCGGGATTCTATACAATGAGCAGTTCTTC
abundance: .; len: 16; j_gene: TRBJ1-1; v_gene: TRBV11-3; d_gene: .; CDR3aa: CASSLGGGGDRAEAFF; CDR3nt: TGTGCCAGCAGCTTAGGTGGTGGAGGGGATCGCGCTGAAGCTTTCTTT
abundance: few; len: 16; j_gene: TRBJ2-1; v_gene: TRBV10-3; d_gene: TRBD2; CDR3aa: CAITTGTSGGRNEQFF; CDR3nt: TGTGCCATCACCACCGGGACTAGCGGGGGAAGAAATGAGCAGTTCTTC
abundance: once; len: 13; j_gene: TRBJ1-5; v_gene: TRBV5-1; d_gene: TRBD1; CDR3aa: CASSLQGEQPQHF; CDR3nt: TGCGCCAGCAGCCTACAGGGGGAACAGCCCCAGCATTTT
abundance: .; len: 12; j_gene: TRBJ2-4; v_gene: TRBV4-1; d_gene: .; CDR3aa: CASSQDLGWVYF; CDR3nt: TGCGCCAGCAGCCAAGATCTCGGGTGGGTGTACTTC
abundance: .; len: 15; j_gene: TRBJ2-7; v_gene: TRBV5-5; d_gene: .; CDR3aa: CASSVRVLPNYEQYF; CDR3nt: TGTGCCAGCAGCGTGCGGGTGTTGCCCAACTACGAGCAGTACTTC
abundance: few; len: 13; j_gene: TRBJ2-2; v_gene: TRBV10-3; d_gene: TRBD1; CDR3aa: CASGTGNTGELFF; CDR3nt: TGTGCCTCGGGGACAGGGAACACCGGGGAGCTGTTTTTT
abundance: .; len: 11; j_gene: TRBJ1-2; v_gene: TRBV5-6; d_gene: .; CDR3aa: CASTSNYGYTF; CDR3nt: TGTGCCAGCACCTCCAACTATGGCTACACCTTC
abundance: .; len: 13; j_gene: TRBJ1-1; v_gene: TRBV2; d_gene: .; CDR3aa: CASSELAVEEAFF; CDR3nt: TGTGCCAGCAGTGAATTGGCGGTTGAGGAAGCTTTCTTT
abundance: .; len: 17; j_gene: TRBJ1-4; v_gene: TRBV4-1; d_gene: .; CDR3aa: CASSHHRERDFPEKLFF; CDR3nt: TGCGCCAGCAGCCATCACCGCGAGAGGGATTTTCCGGAAAAACTGTTTTTT
abundance: few; len: 13; j_gene: TRBJ1-2; v_gene: TRBV5-1; d_gene: TRBD1; CDR3aa: CASSPGTGDGYTF; CDR3nt: TGCGCCAGCAGCCCTGGGACAGGAGATGGCTACACCTTC
abundance: once; len: 20; j_gene: TRBJ1-1; v_gene: TRBV18; d_gene: .; CDR3aa: CASSPVTLGVGGRRNTEAFF; CDR3nt: TGTGCCAGCTCACCAGTAACACTTGGCGTCGGGGGGCGCCGGAACACTGAAGCTTTCTTT
abundance: .; len: 15; j_gene: TRBJ2-7; v_gene: TRBV9; d_gene: TRBD2; CDR3aa: CASSVEGLESYEQYF; CDR3nt: TGTGCCAGCAGCGTAGAGGGACTAGAGTCCTACGAGCAGTACTTC
abundance: few; len: 13; j_gene: TRBJ1-5; v_gene: TRBV6-1; d_gene: .; CDR3aa: CASSRDTPQPQHF; CDR3nt: TGTGCCAGCAGTCGGGACACACCTCAGCCCCAGCATTTT
abundance: .; len: 14; j_gene: TRBJ1-1; v_gene: TRBV27; d_gene: TRBD1; CDR3aa: CASSIQGARTEAFF; CDR3nt: TGTGCCAGCAGTATTCAGGGGGCGCGGACTGAAGCTTTCTTT
abundance: .; len: 15; j_gene: TRBJ2-2; v_gene: TRBV6-6; d_gene: .; CDR3aa: CASSRLGRNTGELFF; CDR3nt: TGTGCCAGCAGCCGACTAGGCCGGAACACCGGGGAGCTGTTTTTT
abundance: .; len: 11; j_gene: TRBJ2-7; v_gene: TRBV30; d_gene: .; CDR3aa: CAWSGLRGQYF; CDR3nt: TGTGCCTGGAGTGGATTGCGGGGACAGTACTTC
abundance: .; len: 15; j_gene: TRBJ1-2; v_gene: TRBV11-3; d_gene: .; CDR3aa: CASSLVGVTNYGYTF; CDR3nt: TGTGCCAGCAGCTTAGTCGGTGTAACTAACTATGGCTACACCTTC
abundance: .; len: 17; j_gene: TRBJ2-5; v_gene: TRBV7-8; d_gene: TRBD2; CDR3aa: CASSLEYTGTSGRTRYF; CDR3nt: TGTGCCAGCAGCTTAGAGTATACCGGGACTAGCGGTCGGACCCGGTACTTC
abundance: .; len: 12; j_gene: TRBJ2-2; v_gene: TRBV28; d_gene: .; CDR3aa: CASSLETGELFF; CDR3nt: TGTGCCAGCAGCCTGGAGACCGGGGAGCTGTTTTTT
abundance: .; len: 15; j_gene: TRBJ2-1; v_gene: TRBV7-8; d_gene: .; CDR3aa: CASSLDFSVYNEQFF; CDR3nt: TGTGCCAGCAGCTTAGACTTTAGCGTTTACAATGAGCAGTTCTTC
abundance: .; len: 14; j_gene: TRBJ1-2; v_gene: TRBV19; d_gene: TRBD1; CDR3aa: CASSTDRGQNGYTF; CDR3nt: TGTGCCAGTAGTACGGACAGGGGGCAAAATGGCTACACCTTC
abundance: once; len: 16; j_gene: TRBJ2-7; v_gene: TRBV5-4; d_gene: .; CDR3aa: CASSLGSGGTAYEQYF; CDR3nt: TGTGCCAGCAGCTTGGGTTCAGGGGGGACAGCCTACGAGCAGTACTTC
abundance: .; len: 16; j_gene: TRBJ2-5; v_gene: TRBV5-1; d_gene: TRBD2; CDR3aa: CASSLAPAGGEETQYF; CDR3nt: TGCGCCAGCAGCTTGGCACCAGCGGGAGGGGAAGAGACCCAGTACTTC
abundance: once; len: 12; j_gene: TRBJ2-7; v_gene: TRBV14; d_gene: .; CDR3aa: CASSTSHYEQYF; CDR3nt: TGTGCCAGCAGCACATCCCACTACGAGCAGTACTTC
abundance: .; len: 14; j_gene: TRBJ1-2; v_gene: TRBV7-8; d_gene: .; CDR3aa: CASSLETYGYGYTF; CDR3nt: TGTGCCAGCAGCTTAGAAACCTACGGCTATGGCTACACCTTC
abundance: few; len: 16; j_gene: TRBJ2-1; v_gene: TRBV13; d_gene: TRBD2; CDR3aa: CASSLLSGGELNEQFF; CDR3nt: TGTGCCAGCAGCCTCCTTAGCGGGGGGGAGCTAAATGAGCAGTTCTTC
abundance: .; len: 14; j_gene: TRBJ1-1; v_gene: TRBV6-1; d_gene: .; CDR3aa: CASSKTRWDTEAFF; CDR3nt: TGTGCCAGCAGTAAGACAAGATGGGACACTGAAGCTTTCTTT
abundance: .; len: 14; j_gene: TRBJ2-1; v_gene: TRBV5-8; d_gene: .; CDR3aa: CASSLNLASNEQFF; CDR3nt: TGTGCCAGCAGCTTGAATCTAGCGAGTAATGAGCAGTTCTTC
abundance: .; len: 12; j_gene: TRBJ2-2; v_gene: TRBV11-3; d_gene: .; CDR3aa: CASQAITGELFF; CDR3nt: TGTGCCAGCCAAGCCATCACCGGGGAGCTGTTTTTT
abundance: .; len: 15; j_gene: TRBJ1-5; v_gene: TRBV6-5; d_gene: .; CDR3aa: CASSNPLEPNQPQHF; CDR3nt: TGTGCCAGCAGTAACCCACTTGAACCCAATCAGCCCCAGCATTTT
abundance: few; len: 13; j_gene: TRBJ2-7; v_gene: TRBV5-5; d_gene: .; CDR3aa: CASSLYRHYEQYF; CDR3nt: TGTGCCAGCAGCTTGTACAGACACTACGAGCAGTACTTC
abundance: .; len: 14; j_gene: TRBJ1-5; v_gene: TRBV18; d_gene: .; CDR3aa: CASSPTGPNQPQHF; CDR3nt: TGTGCCAGCTCACCGACAGGACCGAATCAGCCCCAGCATTTT
abundance: .; len: 15; j_gene: TRBJ1-1; v_gene: TRBV5-6; d_gene: TRBD1; CDR3aa: CASSSFDREQTEAFF; CDR3nt: TGTGCCAGCAGCTCCTTTGACAGGGAGCAGACTGAAGCTTTCTTT
abundance: .; len: 16; j_gene: TRBJ2-2; v_gene: TRBV7-9; d_gene: TRBD1; CDR3aa: CASSLVGTGGTGELFF; CDR3nt: TGTGCCAGCAGCTTAGTCGGGACAGGGGGCACCGGGGAGCTGTTTTTT
abundance: few; len: 22; j_gene: TRBJ2-4; v_gene: TRBV12-5; d_gene: TRBD2; CDR3aa: CASGLVARGLAGAGLAKNIQYF; CDR3nt: TGTGCTAGTGGTTTGGTAGCGAGGGGACTAGCGGGGGCTGGACTAGCCAAAAACATTCAGTACTTC
abundance: .; len: 14; j_gene: TRBJ2-2; v_gene: TRBV19; d_gene: TRBD2; CDR3aa: CATTSGPGTGELFF; CDR3nt: TGTGCCACTACTAGCGGACCGGGGACCGGGGAGCTGTTTTTT
abundance: .; len: 15; j_gene: TRBJ2-5; v_gene: TRBV2; d_gene: TRBD2; CDR3aa: CASSDLRGGRETQYF; CDR3nt: TGTGCCAGCAGTGATTTGCGGGGGGGCAGGGAGACCCAGTACTTC
abundance: few; len: 13; j_gene: TRBJ2-7; v_gene: TRBV2; d_gene: .; CDR3aa: CFSKEEAAYEQYF; CDR3nt: TGTTTTAGCAAGGAGGAGGCGGCATACGAGCAGTACTTC
abundance: .; len: 11; j_gene: TRBJ1-2; v_gene: TRBV5-1; d_gene: TRBD1; CDR3aa: CASSSDRRPSF; CDR3nt: TGCGCCAGCAGCTCGGACAGGAGGCCATCCTTC
abundance: .; len: 16; j_gene: TRBJ1-6; v_gene: TRBV18; d_gene: TRBD1; CDR3aa: CASSPIGQEFSVPLHF; CDR3nt: TGTGCCAGCTCACCGATTGGACAGGAATTTTCTGTACCCCTCCACTTT
abundance: .; len: 17; j_gene: TRBJ2-1; v_gene: TRBV4-1; d_gene: .; CDR3aa: CASSQEGGRTFYNEQFF; CDR3nt: TGCGCCAGCAGCCAAGAAGGCGGTCGAACCTTTTACAATGAGCAGTTCTTC
abundance: .; len: 13; j_gene: TRBJ2-5; v_gene: TRBV28; d_gene: TRBD2; CDR3aa: CASRIAGRDPVHF; CDR3nt: TGTGCCAGCAGAATAGCGGGAAGAGACCCAGTTCACTTC
abundance: .; len: 15; j_gene: TRBJ2-7; v_gene: TRBV5-1; d_gene: TRBD2; CDR3aa: CASSLGTSGTYEQYF; CDR3nt: TGCGCCAGCAGCTTGGGAACTAGCGGAACCTACGAGCAGTACTTC
abundance: .; len: 13; j_gene: TRBJ2-2; v_gene: TRBV5-1; d_gene: .; CDR3aa: CASSLLYTGELFF; CDR3nt: TGCGCCAGCAGCTTGCTCTACACCGGGGAGCTGTTTTTT
abundance: .; len: 16; j_gene: TRBJ1-4; v_gene: TRBV9; d_gene: TRBD1; CDR3aa: CASSTGTGTTNEKLFF; CDR3nt: TGTGCCAGCAGCACCGGGACAGGGACAACTAATGAAAAACTGTTTTTT
abundance: .; len: 19; j_gene: TRBJ2-1; v_gene: TRBV4-1; d_gene: TRBD2; CDR3aa: CASSHPGLAGVLMVDEQFF; CDR3nt: TGCGCCAGCAGCCATCCGGGACTAGCGGGAGTATTGATGGTGGATGAGCAGTTCTTC
abundance: .; len: 13; j_gene: TRBJ2-6; v_gene: TRBV19; d_gene: .; CDR3aa: CASRYLGANVLTF; CDR3nt: TGTGCCAGCCGCTATCTGGGGGCCAACGTCCTGACTTTC
abundance: .; len: 13; j_gene: TRBJ2-7; v_gene: TRBV4-2; d_gene: .; CDR3aa: CASSEDGAYEQYF; CDR3nt: TGTGCCAGCAGTGAGGACGGGGCCTACGAGCAGTACTTC
abundance: .; len: 12; j_gene: TRBJ2-2; v_gene: TRBV29-1; d_gene: TRBD1; CDR3aa: CSVFTGEMELFF; CDR3nt: TGCAGCGTTTTTACAGGGGAAATGGAGCTGTTTTTT